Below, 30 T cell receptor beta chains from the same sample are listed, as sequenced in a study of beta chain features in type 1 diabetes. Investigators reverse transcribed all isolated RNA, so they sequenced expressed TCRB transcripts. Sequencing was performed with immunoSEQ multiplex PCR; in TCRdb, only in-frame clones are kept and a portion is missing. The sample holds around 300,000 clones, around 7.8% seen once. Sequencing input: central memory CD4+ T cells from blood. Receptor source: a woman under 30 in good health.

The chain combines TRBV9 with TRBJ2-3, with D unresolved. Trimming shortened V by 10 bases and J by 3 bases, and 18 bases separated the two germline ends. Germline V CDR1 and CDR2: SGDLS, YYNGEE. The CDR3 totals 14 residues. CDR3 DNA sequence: TGTGCCTCGGGTCGGTCGAGAATTACAGATACGCAGTATTTT. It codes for CASGRSRITDTQYF.

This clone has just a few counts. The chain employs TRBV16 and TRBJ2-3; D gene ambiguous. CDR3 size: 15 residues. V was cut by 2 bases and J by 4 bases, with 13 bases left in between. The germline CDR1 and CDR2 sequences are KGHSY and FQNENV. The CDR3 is CASSQEASRADTQYF. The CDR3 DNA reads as TGTGCCAGCAGCCAAGAAGCAAGTAGGGCAGATACGCAGTATTTT.

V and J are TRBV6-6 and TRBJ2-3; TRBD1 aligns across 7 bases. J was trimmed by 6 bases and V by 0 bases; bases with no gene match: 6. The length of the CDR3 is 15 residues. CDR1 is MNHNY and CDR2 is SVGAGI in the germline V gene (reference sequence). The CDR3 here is CASSYSTGVGDTQYF. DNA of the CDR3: TGTGCCAGCAGTTACTCCACAGGGGTGGGGGATACGCAGTATTTT.

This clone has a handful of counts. The CDR3 protein is CASSGMTANTEAFF. CDR3 in DNA: TGTGCCAGCAGTGGTATGACAGCGAACACTGAAGCTTTCTTT. The chain uses TRBV2 and TRBJ1-1; the D gene is possibly TRBD1 (5 bases). Trimming left V 4 bases short and J 1 base short, with 10 bases between. The CDR3 runs 14 residues. The germline V gene encodes CDR1 SNHLY and CDR2 FYNNEI.

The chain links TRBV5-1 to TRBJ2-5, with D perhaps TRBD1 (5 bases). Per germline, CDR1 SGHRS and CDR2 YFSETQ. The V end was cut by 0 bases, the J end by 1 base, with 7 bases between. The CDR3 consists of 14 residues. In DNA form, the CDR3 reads TGCGCCAGCAGCTTGGGACAGCCCCAAGAGACCCAGTACTTC. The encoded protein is CASSLGQPQETQYF.

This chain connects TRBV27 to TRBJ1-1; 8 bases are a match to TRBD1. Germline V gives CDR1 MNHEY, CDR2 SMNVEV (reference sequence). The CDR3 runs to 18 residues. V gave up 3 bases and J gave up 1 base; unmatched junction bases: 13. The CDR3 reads CASSFLMGQARGNTEAFF. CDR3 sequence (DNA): TGTGCCAGCAGTTTCTTAATGGGACAGGCACGGGGGAACACTGAAGCTTTCTTT.

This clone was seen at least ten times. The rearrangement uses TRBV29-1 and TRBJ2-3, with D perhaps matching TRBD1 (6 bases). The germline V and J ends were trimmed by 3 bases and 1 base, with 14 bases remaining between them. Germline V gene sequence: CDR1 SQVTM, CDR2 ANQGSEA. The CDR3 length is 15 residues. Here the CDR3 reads CSVEWWSGGTDTQYF. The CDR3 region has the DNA TGCAGCGTTGAGTGGTGGTCAGGGGGCACAGATACGCAGTATTTT.

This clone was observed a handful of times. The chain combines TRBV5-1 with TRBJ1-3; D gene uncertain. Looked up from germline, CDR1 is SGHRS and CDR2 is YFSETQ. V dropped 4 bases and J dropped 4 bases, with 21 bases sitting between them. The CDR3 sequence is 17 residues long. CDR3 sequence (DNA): TGCGCCAGCAGCCTAGGGAGAGACTCGATGAGGGGAAACACCATATATTTT. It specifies CASSLGRDSMRGNTIYF.

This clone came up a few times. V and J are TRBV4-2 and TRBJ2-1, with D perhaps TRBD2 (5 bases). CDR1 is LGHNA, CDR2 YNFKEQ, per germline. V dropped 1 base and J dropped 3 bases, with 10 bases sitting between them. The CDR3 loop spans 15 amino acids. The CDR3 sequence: CASSQVQEDYNEQFF. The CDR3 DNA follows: TGTGCCAGCAGCCAAGTCCAGGAGGACTACAATGAGCAGTTCTTC.

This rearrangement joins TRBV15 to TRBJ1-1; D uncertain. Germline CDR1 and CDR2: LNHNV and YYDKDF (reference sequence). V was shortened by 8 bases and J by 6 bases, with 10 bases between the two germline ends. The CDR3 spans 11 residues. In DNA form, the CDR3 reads TGTGCCACCGTCAGAGGACCTGAAGCTTTCTTT. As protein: CATVRGPEAFF. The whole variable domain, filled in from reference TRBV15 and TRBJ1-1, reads DAMVIQNPRYQVTQFGKPVTLSCSQTLNHNVMYWYQQKSSQAPKLLFHYYDKDFNNEADTPDNFQSRRPNTSFCFLDIRSPGLGDTAMYLCATVRGPEAFFGQGTRLTVV.

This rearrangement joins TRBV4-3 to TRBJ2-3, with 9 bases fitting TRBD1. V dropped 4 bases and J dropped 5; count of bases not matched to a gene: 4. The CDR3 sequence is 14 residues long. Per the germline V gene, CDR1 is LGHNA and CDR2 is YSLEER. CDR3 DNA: TGCGCCAGCAGCCTACAGGGGGCTGGAGATACGCAGTATTTT. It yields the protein CASSLQGAGDTQYF.

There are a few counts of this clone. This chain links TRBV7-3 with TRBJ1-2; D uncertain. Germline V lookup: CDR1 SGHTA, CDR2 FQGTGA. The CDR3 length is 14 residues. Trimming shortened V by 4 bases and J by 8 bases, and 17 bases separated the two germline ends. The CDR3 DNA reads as TGTGCCAGCAGCTCCACCGATGGGCGGGAGGGCTACACCTTC. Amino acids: CASSSTDGREGYTF.

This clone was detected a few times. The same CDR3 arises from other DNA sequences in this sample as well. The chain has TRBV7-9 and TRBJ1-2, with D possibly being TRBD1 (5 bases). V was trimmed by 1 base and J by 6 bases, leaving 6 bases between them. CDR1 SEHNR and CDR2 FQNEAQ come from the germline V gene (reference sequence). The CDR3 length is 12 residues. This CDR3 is CASSLVGDGYTF. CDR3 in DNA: TGTGCCAGCAGCTTAGTAGGGGATGGCTACACCTTC.

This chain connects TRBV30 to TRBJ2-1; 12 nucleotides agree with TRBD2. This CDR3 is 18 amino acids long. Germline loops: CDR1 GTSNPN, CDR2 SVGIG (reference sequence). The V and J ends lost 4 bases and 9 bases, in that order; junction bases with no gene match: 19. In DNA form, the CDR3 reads TGTGCCTGGACCGGGCCTAGCGGGAGGGTTTCTCCTTCTTTTGAGCAGTTCTTC. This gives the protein CAWTGPSGRVSPSFEQFF.

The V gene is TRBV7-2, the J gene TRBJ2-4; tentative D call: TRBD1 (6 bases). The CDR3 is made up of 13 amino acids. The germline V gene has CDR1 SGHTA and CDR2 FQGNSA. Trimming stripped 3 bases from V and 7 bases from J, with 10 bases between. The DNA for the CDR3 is TGTGCCAGCAGCTTGGACAGAAACAACATTCAGTACTTC. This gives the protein CASSLDRNNIQYF.

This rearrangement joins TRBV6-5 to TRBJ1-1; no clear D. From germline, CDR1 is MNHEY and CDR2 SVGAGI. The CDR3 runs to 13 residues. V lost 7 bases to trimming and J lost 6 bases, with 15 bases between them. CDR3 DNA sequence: TGTGCCAGCAAGGTGGTCCGAGCTGCTGAAGCTTTCTTT. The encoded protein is CASKVVRAAEAFF.

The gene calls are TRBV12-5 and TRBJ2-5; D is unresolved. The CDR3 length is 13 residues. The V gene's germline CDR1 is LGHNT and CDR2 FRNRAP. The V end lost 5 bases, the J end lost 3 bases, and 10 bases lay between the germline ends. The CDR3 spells CASGPLGEETQYF. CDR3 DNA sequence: TGTGCTAGTGGTCCACTGGGTGAAGAGACCCAGTACTTC.

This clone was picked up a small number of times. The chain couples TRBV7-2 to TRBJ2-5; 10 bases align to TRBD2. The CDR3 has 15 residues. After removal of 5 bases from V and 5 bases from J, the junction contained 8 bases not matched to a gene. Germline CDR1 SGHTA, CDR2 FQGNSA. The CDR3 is CASSPSLAGRETQYF. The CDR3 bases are TGTGCCAGCAGCCCTTCACTAGCGGGGCGGGAGACCCAGTACTTC.

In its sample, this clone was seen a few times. CDR3 sequence (DNA): TGTGCCAGCCGGGTCTCCTACGAGCAGTACTTC. Protein sequence: CASRVSYEQYF. The chain employs TRBV6-6 and TRBJ2-7; no clear D. V was trimmed by 8 bases and J by 0 bases, leaving 5 bases between them. CDR3 size: 11 residues. Germline V gene lookup returns CDR1 MNHNY and CDR2 SVGAGI (reference sequence).

CDR3 amino acids: CAISAQGADNQPQHF. Here the CDR3 DNA reads TGTGCCATCTCGGCCCAGGGTGCGGACAATCAGCCCCAGCATTTT. The V gene is TRBV10-3, the J gene TRBJ1-5; D may be TRBD1 (5 bases). From germline, CDR1 is ENHRY and CDR2 SYGVKD. The CDR3 loop spans 15 amino acids. The ends were cut back, 8 bases at V and 3 bases at J, with 17 bases in the middle.

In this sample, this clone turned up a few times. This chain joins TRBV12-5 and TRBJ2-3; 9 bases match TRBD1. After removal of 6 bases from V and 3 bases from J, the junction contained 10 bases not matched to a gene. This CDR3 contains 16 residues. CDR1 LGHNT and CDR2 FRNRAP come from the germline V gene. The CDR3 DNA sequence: TGTGCTAGTGGCTTAGGAGCGACAGGGGGGACAGATACGCAGTATTTT. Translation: CASGLGATGGTDTQYF.

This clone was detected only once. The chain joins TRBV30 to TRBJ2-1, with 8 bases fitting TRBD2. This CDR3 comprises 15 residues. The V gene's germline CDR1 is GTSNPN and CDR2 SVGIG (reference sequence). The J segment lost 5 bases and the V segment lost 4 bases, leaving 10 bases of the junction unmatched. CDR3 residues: CAWKGRTSRHNEQFF. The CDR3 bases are TGTGCCTGGAAGGGTAGGACTAGCCGACACAATGAGCAGTTCTTC.

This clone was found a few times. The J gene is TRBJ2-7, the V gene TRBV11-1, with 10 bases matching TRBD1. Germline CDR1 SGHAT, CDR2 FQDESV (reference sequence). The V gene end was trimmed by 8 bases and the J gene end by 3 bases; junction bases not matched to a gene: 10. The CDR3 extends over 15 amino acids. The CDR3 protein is CASASRDRGIYEQYV. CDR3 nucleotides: TGTGCCAGCGCATCGCGGGACAGGGGCATCTACGAGCAGTACGTC.

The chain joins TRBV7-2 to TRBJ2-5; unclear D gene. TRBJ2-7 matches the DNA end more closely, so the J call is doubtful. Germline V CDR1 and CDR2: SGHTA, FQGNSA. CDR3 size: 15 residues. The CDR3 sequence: CASSLAPILGYEQYF. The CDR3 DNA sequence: TGTGCCAGCAGCTTAGCCCCCATCCTAGGTTACGAGCAGTACTTC.

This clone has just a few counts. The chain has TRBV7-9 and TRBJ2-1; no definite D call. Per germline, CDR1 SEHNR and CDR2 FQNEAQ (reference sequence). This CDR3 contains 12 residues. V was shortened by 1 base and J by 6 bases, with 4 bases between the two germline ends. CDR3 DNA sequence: TGTGCCAGCAGCTTAGTAGCCAATGAGCAGTTCTTC. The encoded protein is CASSLVANEQFF.

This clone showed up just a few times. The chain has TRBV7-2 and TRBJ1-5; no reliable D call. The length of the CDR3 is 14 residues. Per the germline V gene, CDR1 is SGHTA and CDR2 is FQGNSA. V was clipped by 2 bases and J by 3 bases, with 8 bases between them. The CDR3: CASSLLRPNQPQHF. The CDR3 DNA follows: TGTGCCAGCAGCTTACTAAGACCCAATCAGCCCCAGCATTTT.

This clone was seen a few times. The CDR3 coding sequence is TGTGCCAGCAGGCCAACCAAAGGGGCCGGGAACACTGAAGCTTTCTTT. As protein: CASRPTKGAGNTEAFF. The V and J genes are TRBV25-1 and TRBJ1-1, with a weak D call TRBD1 (5 bases). This CDR3 contains 16 residues. From germline, CDR1 is MGHDK and CDR2 SYGVNS. Trimming removed 6 bases at V and 1 base at J, with 18 bases between.

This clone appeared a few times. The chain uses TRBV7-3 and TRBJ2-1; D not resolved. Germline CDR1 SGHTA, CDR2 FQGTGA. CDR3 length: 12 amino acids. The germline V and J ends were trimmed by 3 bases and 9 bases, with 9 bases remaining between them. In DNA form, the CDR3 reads TGTGCCAGCAGCTTTCACGGATCTGAGCAGTTCTTC. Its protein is CASSFHGSEQFF. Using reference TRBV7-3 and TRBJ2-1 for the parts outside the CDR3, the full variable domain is GAGVSQTPSNKVTEKGKYVELRCDPISGHTALYWYRQSLGQGPEFLIYFQGTGAADDSGLPNDRFFAVRPEGSVSTLKIQRTERGDSAVYLCASSFHGSEQFFGPGTRLTVL.

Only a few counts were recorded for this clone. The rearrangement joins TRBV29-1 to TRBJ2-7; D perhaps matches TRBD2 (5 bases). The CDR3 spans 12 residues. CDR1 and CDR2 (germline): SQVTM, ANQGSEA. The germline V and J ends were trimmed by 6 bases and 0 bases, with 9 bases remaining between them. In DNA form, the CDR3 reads TGCAGCGTAGCGGACCACTCCTACGAGCAGTACGTC. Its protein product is CSVADHSYEQYV.

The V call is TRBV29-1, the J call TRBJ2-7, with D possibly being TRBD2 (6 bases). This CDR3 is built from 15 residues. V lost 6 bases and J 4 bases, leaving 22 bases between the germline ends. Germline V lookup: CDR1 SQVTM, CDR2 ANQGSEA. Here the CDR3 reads CSVEGPLSGTYEQYF. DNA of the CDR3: TGCAGCGTCGAGGGTCCCCTTAGCGGTACGTACGAGCAGTACTTC.